This T cell receptor (beta chain) is from a study of blood T cell repertoires in COVID-19. The ends lost 5 bases at V and 6 bases at J; junction bases unmatched: 11. This CDR3 region has 17 residues. Germline CDR1 SGHTA, CDR2 FQGNSA. Under the authors' procedure: Reference gene primer amplification in the assay estimated nucleated cell counts. Data came from immunoSEQ multiplex PCR; TCRdb stores just in-frame clones and leaves some out. V and J calls and clone size are given by that table; D and trimming were obtained from the DNA. The table has 25,000 to 30,000 clones, roughly 90% seen once; the top ten hold approximately 5.9%.

The material sequenced was peripheral blood. V usage is TRBV7-2 and J usage is TRBJ2-3, with 13 bases lining up with TRBD2. This TCR was recovered from a human donor in a cohort sampled during active COVID-19. The CDR3 DNA reads TGTGCCAGCAGCGCATATCCGGGACTAGCGGGGCTTGATACGCAGTATTTT. Translated, it gives CASSAYPGLAGLDTQYF. The whole variable domain, filled in from reference TRBV7-2 and TRBJ2-3, reads GAGVSQSPSNKVTEKGKDVELRCDPISGHTALYWYRQSLGQGLEFLIYFQGNSAPDKSGLPSDRFSAERTGGSVSTLTIQRTQQEDSAVYLCASSAYPGLAGLDTQYFGPGTRLTVL.